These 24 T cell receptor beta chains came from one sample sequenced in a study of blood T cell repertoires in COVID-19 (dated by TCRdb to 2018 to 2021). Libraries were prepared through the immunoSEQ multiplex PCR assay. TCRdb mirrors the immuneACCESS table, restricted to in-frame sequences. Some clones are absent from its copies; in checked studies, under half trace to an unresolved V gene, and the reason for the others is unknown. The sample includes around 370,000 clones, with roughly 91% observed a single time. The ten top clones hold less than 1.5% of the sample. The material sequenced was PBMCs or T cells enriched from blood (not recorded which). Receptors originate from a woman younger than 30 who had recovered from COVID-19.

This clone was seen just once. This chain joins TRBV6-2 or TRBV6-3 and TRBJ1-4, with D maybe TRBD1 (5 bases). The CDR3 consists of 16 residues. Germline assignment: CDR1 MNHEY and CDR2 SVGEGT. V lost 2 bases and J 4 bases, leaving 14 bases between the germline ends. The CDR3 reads CASSYRGTAFNEKLFF. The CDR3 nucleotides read TGTGCCAGCAGTTACCGGGGGACGGCTTTTAATGAAAAACTGTTTTTT.

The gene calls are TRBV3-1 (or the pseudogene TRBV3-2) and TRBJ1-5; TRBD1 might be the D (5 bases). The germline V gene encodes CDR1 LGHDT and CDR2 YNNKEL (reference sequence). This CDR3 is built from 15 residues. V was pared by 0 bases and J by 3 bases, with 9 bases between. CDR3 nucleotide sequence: TGTGCCAGCAGCCAAGATTTCAGGGTCAATCAGCCCCAGCATTTT. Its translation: CASSQDFRVNQPQHF.

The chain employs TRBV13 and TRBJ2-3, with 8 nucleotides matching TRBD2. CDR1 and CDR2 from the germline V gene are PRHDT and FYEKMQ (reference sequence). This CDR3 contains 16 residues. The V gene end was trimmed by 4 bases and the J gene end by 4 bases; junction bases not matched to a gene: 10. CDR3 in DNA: TGTGCCAGCAGCTCCGGGAGGGGGGGGCCCGCAGATACGCAGTATTTT. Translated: CASSSGRGGPADTQYF.

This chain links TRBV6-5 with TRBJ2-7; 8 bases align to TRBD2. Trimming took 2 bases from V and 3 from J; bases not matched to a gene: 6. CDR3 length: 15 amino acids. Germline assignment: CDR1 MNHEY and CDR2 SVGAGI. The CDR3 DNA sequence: TGTGCCAGCAGTTACAGGCGGGGGGTCAACTACGAGCAGTACTTC. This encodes CASSYRRGVNYEQYF.

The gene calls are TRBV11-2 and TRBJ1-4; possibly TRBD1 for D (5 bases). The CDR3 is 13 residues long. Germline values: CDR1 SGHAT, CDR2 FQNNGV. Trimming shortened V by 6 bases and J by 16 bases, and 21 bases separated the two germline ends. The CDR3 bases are TGTGCCAGCAGTCCCCAAGAACGGACACCCCCGTTTTTT. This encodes CASSPQERTPPFF.

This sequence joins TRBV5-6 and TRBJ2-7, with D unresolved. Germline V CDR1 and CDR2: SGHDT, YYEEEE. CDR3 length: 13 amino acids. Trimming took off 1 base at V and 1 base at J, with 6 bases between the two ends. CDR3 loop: CASSLTVSYEQYF. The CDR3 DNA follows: TGTGCCAGCAGCTTGACAGTTTCCTACGAGCAGTACTTC.

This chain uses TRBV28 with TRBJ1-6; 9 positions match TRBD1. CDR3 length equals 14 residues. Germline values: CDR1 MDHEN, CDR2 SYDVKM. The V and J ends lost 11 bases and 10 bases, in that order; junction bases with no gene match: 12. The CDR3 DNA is TGTGCCGGCCGGGGGACAGGGTCAACGTCACCCCTCCACTTT. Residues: CAGRGTGSTSPLHF.

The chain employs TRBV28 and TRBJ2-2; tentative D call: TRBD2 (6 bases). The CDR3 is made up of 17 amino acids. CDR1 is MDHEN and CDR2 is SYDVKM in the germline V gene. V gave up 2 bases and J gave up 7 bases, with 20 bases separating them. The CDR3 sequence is CASSLRSSGLYGGELFF. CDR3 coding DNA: TGTGCCAGCAGTTTAAGGAGTAGCGGTCTGTATGGCGGGGAGCTGTTTTTT.

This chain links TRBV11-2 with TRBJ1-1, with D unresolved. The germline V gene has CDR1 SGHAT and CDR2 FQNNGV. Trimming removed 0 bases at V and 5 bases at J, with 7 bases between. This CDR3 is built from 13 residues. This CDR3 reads CASSLDPGTEAFF. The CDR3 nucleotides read TGTGCCAGCAGCTTAGATCCAGGAACTGAAGCTTTCTTT.

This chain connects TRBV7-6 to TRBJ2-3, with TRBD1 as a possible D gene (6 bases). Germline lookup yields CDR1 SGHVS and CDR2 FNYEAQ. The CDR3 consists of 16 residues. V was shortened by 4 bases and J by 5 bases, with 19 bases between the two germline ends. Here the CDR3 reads CASSSEGTGIKDTQYF. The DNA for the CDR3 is TGTGCCAGCAGCTCTGAGGGTACAGGGATTAAAGATACGCAGTATTTT.

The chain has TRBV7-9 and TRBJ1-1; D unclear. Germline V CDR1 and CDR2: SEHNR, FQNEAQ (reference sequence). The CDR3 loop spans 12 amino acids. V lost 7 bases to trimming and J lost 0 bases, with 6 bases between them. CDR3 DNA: TGTGCCAGCATCAACTTGAACACTGAAGCTTTCTTT. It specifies CASINLNTEAFF. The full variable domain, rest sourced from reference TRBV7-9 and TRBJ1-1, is DTGVSQNPRHKITKRGQNVTFRCDPISEHNRLYWYRQTLGQGPEFLTYFQNEAQLEKSRLLSDRFSAERPKGSFSTLEIQRTEQGDSAMYLCASINLNTEAFFGQGTRLTVV.

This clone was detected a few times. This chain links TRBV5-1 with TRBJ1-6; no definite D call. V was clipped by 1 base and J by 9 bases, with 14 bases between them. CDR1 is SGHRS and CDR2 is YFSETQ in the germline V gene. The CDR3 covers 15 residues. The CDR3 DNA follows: TGCGCCAGCAGCTTGAGCCTAGCAGAGACTTCACCCCTCCACTTT. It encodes CASSLSLAETSPLHF.

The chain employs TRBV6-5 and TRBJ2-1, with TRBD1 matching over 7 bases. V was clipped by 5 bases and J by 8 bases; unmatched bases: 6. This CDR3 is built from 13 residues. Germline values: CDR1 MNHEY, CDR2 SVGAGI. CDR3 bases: TGTGCCAGCAGTCGACAGGGTAAGGATGAGCAGTTCTTC. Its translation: CASSRQGKDEQFF.

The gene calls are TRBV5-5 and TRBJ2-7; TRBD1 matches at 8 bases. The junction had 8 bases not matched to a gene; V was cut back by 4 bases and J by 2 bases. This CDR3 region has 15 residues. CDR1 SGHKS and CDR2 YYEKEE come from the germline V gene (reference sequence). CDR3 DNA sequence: TGTGCCAGCAGCGTAGGACCAGGGGGCACCTACGAGCAGTACTTC. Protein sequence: CASSVGPGGTYEQYF.

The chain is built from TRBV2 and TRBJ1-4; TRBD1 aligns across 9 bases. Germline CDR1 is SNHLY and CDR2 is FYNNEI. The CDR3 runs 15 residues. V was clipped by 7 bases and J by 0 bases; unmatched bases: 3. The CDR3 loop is CASKDRGATNEKLFF. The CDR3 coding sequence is TGTGCCAGCAAGGACAGGGGCGCAACTAATGAAAAACTGTTTTTT.

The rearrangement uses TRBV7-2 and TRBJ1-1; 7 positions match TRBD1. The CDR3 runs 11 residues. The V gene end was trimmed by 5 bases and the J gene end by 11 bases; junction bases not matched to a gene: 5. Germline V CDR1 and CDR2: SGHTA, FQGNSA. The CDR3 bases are TGTGCCAGCAGCAGGGGACAGTCGGCTTTCTTT. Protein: CASSRGQSAFF.

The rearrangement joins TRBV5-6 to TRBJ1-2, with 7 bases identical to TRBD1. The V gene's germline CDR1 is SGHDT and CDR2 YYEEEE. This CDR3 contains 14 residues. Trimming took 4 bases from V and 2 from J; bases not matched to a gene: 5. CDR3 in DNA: TGTGCCAGCAGCGACTGGGGACAGAACTATGGCTACACCTTC. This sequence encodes CASSDWGQNYGYTF.

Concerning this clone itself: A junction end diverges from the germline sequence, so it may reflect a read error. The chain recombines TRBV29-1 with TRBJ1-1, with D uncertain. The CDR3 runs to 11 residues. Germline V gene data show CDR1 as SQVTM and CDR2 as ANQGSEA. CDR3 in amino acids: CTAVEGTEAFF. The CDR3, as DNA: TGTACCGCAGTAGAGGGCACTGAAGCTTTCTTT.

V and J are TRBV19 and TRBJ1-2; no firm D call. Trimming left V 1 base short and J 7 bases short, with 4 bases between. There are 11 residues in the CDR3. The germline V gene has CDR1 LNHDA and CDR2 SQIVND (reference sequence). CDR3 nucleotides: TGTGCCAGTAGTATAGGGGCTGGCTACACCTTC. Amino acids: CASSIGAGYTF.

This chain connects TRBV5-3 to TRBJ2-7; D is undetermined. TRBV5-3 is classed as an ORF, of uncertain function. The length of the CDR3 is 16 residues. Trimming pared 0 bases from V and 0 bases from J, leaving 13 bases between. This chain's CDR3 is CARSLVRQSFSYEQYF. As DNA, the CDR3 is TGTGCCAGAAGCTTGGTGCGGCAGAGTTTCTCCTACGAGCAGTACTTC.

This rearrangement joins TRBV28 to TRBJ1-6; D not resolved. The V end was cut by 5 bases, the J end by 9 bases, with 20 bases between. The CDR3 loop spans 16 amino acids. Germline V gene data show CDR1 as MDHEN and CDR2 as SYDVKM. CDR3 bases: TGTGCCAGCAGTCCAACATCGGCGGGAGGTATTTCACCCCTCCACTTT. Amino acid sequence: CASSPTSAGGISPLHF.

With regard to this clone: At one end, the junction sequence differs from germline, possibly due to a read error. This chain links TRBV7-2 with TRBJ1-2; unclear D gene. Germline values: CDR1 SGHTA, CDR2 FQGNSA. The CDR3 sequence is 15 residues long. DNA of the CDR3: TGTGCCAGCACCTTAGGAGGAACACGACACTATGGCTACACCTTC. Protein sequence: CASTLGGTRHYGYTF.

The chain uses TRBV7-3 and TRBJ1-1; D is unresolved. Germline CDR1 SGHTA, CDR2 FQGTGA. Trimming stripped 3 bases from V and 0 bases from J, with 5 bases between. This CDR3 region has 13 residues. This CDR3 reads CASSLELNTEAFF. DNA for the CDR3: TGTGCCAGCAGCTTGGAGCTGAACACTGAAGCTTTCTTT. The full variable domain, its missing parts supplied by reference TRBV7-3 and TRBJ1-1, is GAGVSQTPSNKVTEKGKYVELRCDPISGHTALYWYRQSLGQGPEFLIYFQGTGAADDSGLPNDRFFAVRPEGSVSTLKIQRTERGDSAVYLCASSLELNTEAFFGQGTRLTVV.

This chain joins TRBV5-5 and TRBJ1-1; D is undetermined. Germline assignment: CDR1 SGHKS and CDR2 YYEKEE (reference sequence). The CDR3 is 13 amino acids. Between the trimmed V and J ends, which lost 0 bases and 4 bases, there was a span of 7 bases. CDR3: CASSLGAGTEAFF. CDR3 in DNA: TGTGCCAGCAGCTTGGGGGCGGGCACTGAAGCTTTCTTT.